This TCR beta chain was sequenced for a study of follicular helper T cells after annual influenza vaccination. Study-level background: Some donors were sampled over the 2013-2014, 2014-2015 and 2015-2016 vaccinations. Study-level points and caveats: Recurrent ICOS+CD38+ cTfh clonotypes included tetramer and AIM influenza-specific ones. Plasmablast frequency change correlated with clonality change in ICOS+CD38+ cTfh.

Time point defined: 2015-2016 season, pre-vaccination. Community-dwelling subjects without influenza vaccination in the prior 6 months were enrolled. Germline assignment: CDR1 SGHRS and CDR2 YFSETQ. The V and J ends lost 6 bases and 0 bases, in that order; junction bases with no gene match: 8. The CDR3 is 16 amino acids. Sequencing was performed with immunoSEQ multiplex PCR; in TCRdb, only in-frame clones are kept and a portion is missing. This sample carries fewer than 8,000 clones, 75% to 85% of them seen once, and the ten largest clones take over 0.7%. As concerns this clone: Its specificity is not known.

This specimen was CXCR5- memory CD4+ T cells sorted from blood, taken on the day of influenza vaccination. The receptor was derived from an adult who received the influenza vaccine. The chain is built from TRBV5-1 and TRBJ1-4; 7 bases agree with TRBD1. CDR3 protein: CASIRDRVATNEKLFF. In DNA, the CDR3 is TGCGCCAGCATCCGGGACAGAGTTGCAACTAATGAAAAACTGTTTTTT.